This passage covers 13 T cell receptor beta chains from one sample sequenced in a study of identical twins. TCRdb ran MiXCR on the 5' RACE reads and lists one entry per CDR3 protein. The profile shows some 570,000 distinct CDR3 sequences, about a fifth of them singletons. The same specimen was also included in a second study, on yellow fever vaccine responses in identical twins.

The material sequenced was CD4+ T cells sorted from blood. The origin of the receptors is a woman between 18 and 30 years old in good health.

This clonotype has a handful of counts. Here the CDR3 reads CSARGGGPNTEAFF. In nucleotides, the CDR3 is TGCAGTGCTCGAGGGGGGGGACCTAACACTGAAGCTTTCTTT. The chain couples TRBV20-1 to TRBJ1-1; perhaps TRBD1 as D (6 bases). The CDR3 is 14 residues long. Per germline, CDR1 DFQATT and CDR2 SNEGSKA (reference sequence). Trimming shortened V by 5 bases and J by 2 bases, and 15 bases separated the two germline ends.

The table lists this clonotype with a few counts. This rearrangement joins TRBV4-1 to TRBJ2-3, with 9 bases identical to TRBD2. With V trimmed by 4 bases and J by 5 bases, 7 bases remained unmatched. The CDR3 has 15 amino acids. Germline CDR1 MGHRA, CDR2 YSYEKL. The CDR3 nucleotides read TGCGCCAGCAGCCCCCTAGCGGGATCCTTAGATACGCAGTATTTT. Translated: CASSPLAGSLDTQYF.

A few counts support this clonotype. This rearrangement joins TRBV5-1 to TRBJ2-5, with D hard to call. The CDR3 covers 15 residues. From germline, CDR1 is SGHRS and CDR2 YFSETQ. V was cut by 1 base and J by 1 base, with 11 bases left in between. The CDR3 DNA sequence: TGCGCCAGCAGCTTGCGGTCAGACCCCCAAGAGACCCAGTACTTC. It is translated as CASSLRSDPQETQYF. The full variable domain, in which reference TRBV5-1 and TRBJ2-5 provide the parts outside the CDR3, is KAGVTQTPRYLIKTRGQQVTLSCSPISGHRSVSWYQQTPGQGLQFLFEYFSETQRNKGNFPGRFSGRQFSNSRSEMNVSTLELGDSALYLCASSLRSDPQETQYFGPGTRLLVL.

This chain links TRBV6-6 with TRBJ2-3, with D uncertain. Deletions cut 2 bases from V and 4 bases from J, with 7 bases between. The length of the CDR3 is 13 residues. The germline CDR1 and CDR2 sequences are MNHNY and SVGAGI (reference sequence). CDR3 coding DNA: TGTGCCAGCAGTTACCCACAAGCAGATACGCAGTATTTT. Protein sequence: CASSYPQADTQYF.

As to this clonotype: An end of the junction differs from the germline gene, which may be a read error. The gene calls are TRBV19 and TRBJ2-1, with 9 bases identical to TRBD1. Germline-derived CDR1 and CDR2 are LNHDA and SQIVND (reference sequence). The length of the CDR3 is 14 residues. The CDR3 is CASSPPSTGGSQLF. CDR3 DNA: TGTGCCAGTAGTCCGCCCTCGACAGGGGGATCACAACTCTTC.

This clonotype was found a few times. The rearrangement joins TRBV5-1 to TRBJ1-2; TRBD1 is a possible D gene (6 bases). The CDR3 is 13 residues long. Germline CDR1 and CDR2: SGHRS and YFSETQ. V lost 4 bases and J lost 4, with 11 bases in between. CDR3 coding DNA: TGCGCCAGCAGCCAGACAGGAAGCTATGGCTACACCTTC. It yields the protein CASSQTGSYGYTF.

This rearrangement joins TRBV4-1 to TRBJ2-3, with TRBD2 matching over 8 bases. The germline CDR1 and CDR2 sequences are MGHRA and YSYEKL. The length of the CDR3 is 17 residues. With 1 base clipped from V and 4 bases from J, the junction kept 10 bases outside the gene matches. The CDR3 protein is CASSQVTGLVGADTQYF. CDR3 nucleotide sequence: TGCGCCAGCAGCCAAGTTACGGGACTAGTCGGCGCAGATACGCAGTATTTT.

This clonotype turned up a few times. The rearrangement joins TRBV4-1 to TRBJ1-2; 12 bases align to TRBD1. This CDR3 region has 16 residues. Unmatched junction bases numbered 8, after V lost 2 bases and J lost 7 bases. The V gene's germline CDR1 is MGHRA and CDR2 YSYEKL. CDR3 DNA sequence: TGCGCCAGCAGCCAAACCCCGGGACAGGGGGCCGGTGGCTACACCTTC. It codes for CASSQTPGQGAGGYTF.

The chain carries TRBV5-1 and TRBJ1-6; the D is unclear. Trimming removed 1 base at V and 7 bases at J, with 12 bases between. Germline V CDR1 and CDR2: SGHRS, YFSETQ. The CDR3 has 15 residues. Here the CDR3 DNA reads TGCGCCAGCAGCTTGCGGGGAGTGCAAAATTCACCCCTCCACTTT. Its protein product is CASSLRGVQNSPLHF.

V is TRBV11-3 and J is TRBJ2-1, with 14 bases lining up with TRBD2. After removal of 5 bases from V and 6 bases from J, the junction contained 6 bases not matched to a gene. Germline lookup yields CDR1 SGHNT and CDR2 YENEEA. The CDR3 contains 16 residues. CDR3 DNA sequence: TGTGCCAGCAGCGGGTCCGGGACTAGCGGGAGCAATGAGCAGTTCTTC. Translation gives CASSGSGTSGSNEQFF.

This clonotype was detected only a few times. The V call is TRBV24-1, the J call TRBJ2-1; D ambiguous. Germline values: CDR1 KGHDR, CDR2 SFDVKD. Trimming shortened V by 4 bases and J by 10 bases, and 16 bases separated the two germline ends. This CDR3 region has 14 residues. For the CDR3, the DNA is TGTGCCACCAGTGACCCTCCACAGAGCTTGGAGCAGTTCTTC. Amino acids: CATSDPPQSLEQFF.

This sequence joins TRBV10-3 and TRBJ1-2, with no clear D. Trimming removed 3 bases from V and 1 base from J, with 6 bases in between. The V gene's germline CDR1 is ENHRY and CDR2 SYGVKD. CDR3 size: 13 residues. CDR3 sequence reads: CAISDANNYGYTF. CDR3 DNA: TGTGCCATCAGTGACGCCAATAACTATGGCTACACCTTC.

The chain combines TRBV5-5 with TRBJ2-3, with 9 bases aligning to TRBD2. The germline V gene encodes CDR1 SGHKS and CDR2 YYEKEE (reference sequence). V dropped 4 bases and J dropped 1; count of bases not matched to a gene: 7. The length of the CDR3 is 16 residues. The CDR3 sequence: CASSPGASGGTDTQYF. CDR3 DNA: TGTGCCAGCAGCCCCGGGGCTAGCGGGGGCACAGATACGCAGTATTTT.